The 3 T cell receptor beta chains listed next were all sequenced from one sample in a study of blood T cell repertoires in COVID-19. The protocol was immunoSEQ multiplex PCR, while the TCRdb copy is restricted to in-frame clones and leaves out a portion. This table holds tens of thousands of clones, 80% to 90% found once. Input material: peripheral blood. These TCRs come from a woman aged 60-75 years with acute or convalescent COVID-19.

The V gene is TRBV7-3, the J gene TRBJ2-1; 8 bases align to TRBD2. The trim removed 1 base at V and 6 bases at J, leaving 5 bases unmatched. Germline CDR1 SGHTA, CDR2 FQGTGA. This CDR3 spans 15 amino acids. For the CDR3, the DNA is TGTGCCAGCAGCTTAAGTAGCGGGGTCGTCAATGAGCAGTTCTTC. The encoded protein is CASSLSSGVVNEQFF. Supplemented by reference TRBV7-3 and TRBJ2-1, the full variable domain reads GAGVSQTPSNKVTEKGKYVELRCDPISGHTALYWYRQSLGQGPEFLIYFQGTGAADDSGLPNDRFFAVRPEGSVSTLKIQRTERGDSAVYLCASSLSSGVVNEQFFGPGTRLTVL.

This sequence joins TRBV5-4 and TRBJ1-1, with TRBD1 matching over 8 bases. This CDR3 spans 15 amino acids. V trimming: 4 bases; J trimming: 3 bases; junction bases outside the gene matches: 8. Germline assignment: CDR1 SGHNT and CDR2 YYREEE (reference sequence). The CDR3 sequence is CASSTRDRRDTEAFF. CDR3 DNA sequence: TGTGCCAGCAGCACCCGGGACAGGAGAGACACTGAAGCTTTCTTT.

The CDR3 DNA sequence: TGTGCCAGCACCCCGATCAGGAGGAATTCACCCCTCCACTTT. Translating it yields CASTPIRRNSPLHF. The J gene is TRBJ1-6, the V gene TRBV28; D is undetermined. CDR3 length equals 14 residues. V lost 7 bases and J 7 bases, leaving 14 bases between the germline ends. CDR1 and CDR2 (germline): MDHEN, SYDVKM.